Listed here is a single T cell receptor (beta chain). No antigen is known for it. Total RNA, at least 5 micrograms per sample, came from PBMCs. For the second PCR, which ran for 7 to 11 cycles, a sample-barcoded 5' primer and a J-beta primer mix were used. The authors tagged each cDNA molecule using a template-switch adaptor with 12 random nucleotides. TCRdb reprocessed the 5' RACE reads via MiXCR and lists one record per CDR3 protein. The sample has over 600,000 distinct CDR3 sequences; around 38% are singletons. This sample was included in a study of blood T cells in healthy people across ages. Study-wide background: There was about one barcoded beta molecule captured by template switching per two T cells.

V was trimmed by 0 bases and J by 6 bases, leaving 15 bases between them. CDR3 length: 15 residues. Germline values: CDR1 KGHSH, CDR2 LQKENI. Findings and limits, study-wide: TCR beta diversity, measured per million T cells, fell in a roughly linear way with age.

Sequencing used blood. The receptor was isolated from an elderly man in good health. The chain employs TRBV18 and TRBJ2-7; TRBD2 is a possible D gene (5 bases). The CDR3 DNA reads TGTGCCAGCTCACCACCGTCCGGACTCTCTCTCGAGCAGTACTTC. Translating it yields CASSPPSGLSLEQYF.